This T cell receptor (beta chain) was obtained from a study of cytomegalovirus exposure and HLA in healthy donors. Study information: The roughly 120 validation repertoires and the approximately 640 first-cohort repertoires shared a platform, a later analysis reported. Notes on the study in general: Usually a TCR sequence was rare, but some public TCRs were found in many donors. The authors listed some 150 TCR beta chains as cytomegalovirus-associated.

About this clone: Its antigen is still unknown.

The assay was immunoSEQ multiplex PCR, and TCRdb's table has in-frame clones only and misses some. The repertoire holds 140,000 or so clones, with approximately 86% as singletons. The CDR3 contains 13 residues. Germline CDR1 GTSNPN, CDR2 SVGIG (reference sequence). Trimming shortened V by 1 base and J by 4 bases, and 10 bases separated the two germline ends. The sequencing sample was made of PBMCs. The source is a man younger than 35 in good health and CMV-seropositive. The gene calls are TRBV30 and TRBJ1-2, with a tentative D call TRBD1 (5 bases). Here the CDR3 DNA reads TGTGCCTGGAGTGGGGGGGTAGGCTATGGCTACACCTTC. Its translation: CAWSGGVGYGYTF. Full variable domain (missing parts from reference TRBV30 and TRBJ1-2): SQTIHQWPATLVQPVGSPLSLECTVEGTSNPNLYWYRQAAGRGLQLLFYSVGIGQISSEVPQNLSASRPQDRQFILSSKKLLLSDSGFYLCAWSGGVGYGYTFGSGTRLTVV.